Given below is one TCR beta chain in context. As yet, its antigen is unknown. The sort gate was single viable CD3+CD4+CD8-CD45RO+ cells for memory CD4+ T cells. The data were taken from a study of memory CD4+ T cells and cytomegalovirus serostatus. The CDR3 is 18 residues long. Unmatched junction bases numbered 13, after V lost 4 bases and J lost 4 bases. Looked up from germline, CDR1 is SQVTM and CDR2 is ANQGSEA. The study, taken as a whole, reports: Each of approximately 70 CMV-associated TCRbeta sequences occurred in one to five individuals.

Here immunoSEQ multiplex PCR was the method, and the copy in TCRdb shows in-frame clones only, minus some. The sample has about 60,000 clones, around 77% seen once. The sequence was collected from an adult in good health and CMV-seronegative. The genes are TRBV29-1 and TRBJ2-3, with TRBD2 matching over 14 bases. Input material: memory CD4+ T cells from blood. The CDR3 loop is CSVASGTSGSGGADTQYF. In nucleotides, the CDR3 is TGCAGCGTTGCTTCCGGGACTAGCGGGAGTGGAGGGGCAGATACGCAGTATTTT.